Described below is a single TCR beta chain sequence and its context. This record belongs to a study of blood T cell repertoires in COVID-19. Produced via immunoSEQ multiplex PCR; TCRdb's table is partial and in-frame only. The repertoire holds 300,000 or so clones, with roughly nine tenths as singletons. Germline V gene lookup returns CDR1 SNHLY and CDR2 FYNNEI. J lost 8 bases, V lost 5 bases, and 3 bases had no gene match. This CDR3 contains 12 residues. The clonotype was recovered from a young woman with COVID-19, enrolled during active disease. The source material was peripheral blood. The V gene is TRBV2, the J gene TRBJ2-1; 7 nucleotides line up with TRBD1. The CDR3 region is CASSNRGYEQFF. CDR3 nucleotides: TGTGCCAGCAGTAACAGGGGCTATGAGCAGTTCTTC.